This T cell receptor (beta chain) originates from a study of T cell responses to AZD1222 COVID-19 vaccine. Some second doses came at about 4 weeks and others at about 12 weeks; these were pooled. CDR3 length equals 13 residues. Trimming left V 0 bases short and J 5 bases short, with 5 bases between. Germline CDR1 LGHNA, CDR2 YSLEER. On this clone itself: Its antigen is not known.

This table comes from immunoSEQ multiplex PCR, and its TCRdb copy is limited to in-frame clones, with some not included. The sample has around 130,000 clones; roughly 89% are singletons. General study findings and limits: Spike regions recognized by vaccine-associated CD4 TCRs spanned the protein, led by 160-218 and 743-854. White British donors predominated, females outnumbered males, and clonal diversity was possibly underestimated. Following two doses of AZD1222, Spike-specific TCR breadth and depth rose.

This sequence originates from an adult who received the AZD1222 COVID-19 vaccine. The specimen was peripheral blood, collected 28 days after the second AZD1222 dose. The chain uses TRBV4-3 and TRBJ2-1, with D unclear. The CDR3 DNA follows: TGCGCCAGCAGCCAAGAGGGGAACAATGAGCAGTTCTTC. Encoded protein: CASSQEGNNEQFF.